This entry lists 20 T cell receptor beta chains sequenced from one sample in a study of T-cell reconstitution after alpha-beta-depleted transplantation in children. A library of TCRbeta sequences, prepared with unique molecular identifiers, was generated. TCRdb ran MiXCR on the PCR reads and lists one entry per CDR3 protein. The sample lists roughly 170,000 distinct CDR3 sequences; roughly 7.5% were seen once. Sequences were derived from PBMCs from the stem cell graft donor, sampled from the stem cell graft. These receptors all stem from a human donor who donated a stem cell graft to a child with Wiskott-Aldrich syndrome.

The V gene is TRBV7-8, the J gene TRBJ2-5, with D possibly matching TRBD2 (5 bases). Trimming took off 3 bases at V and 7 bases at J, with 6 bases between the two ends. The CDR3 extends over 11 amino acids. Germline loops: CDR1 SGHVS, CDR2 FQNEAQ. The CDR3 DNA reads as TGTGCCAGCAGCTTGGGGAGGACCCAGTACTTC. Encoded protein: CASSLGRTQYF.

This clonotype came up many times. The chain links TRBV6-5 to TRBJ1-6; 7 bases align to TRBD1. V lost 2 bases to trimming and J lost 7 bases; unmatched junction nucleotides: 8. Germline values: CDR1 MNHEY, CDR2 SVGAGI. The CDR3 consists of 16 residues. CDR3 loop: CASSYQGTAYNSPLHF. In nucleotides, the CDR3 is TGTGCCAGCAGTTACCAGGGGACAGCTTACAATTCACCCCTCCACTTT.

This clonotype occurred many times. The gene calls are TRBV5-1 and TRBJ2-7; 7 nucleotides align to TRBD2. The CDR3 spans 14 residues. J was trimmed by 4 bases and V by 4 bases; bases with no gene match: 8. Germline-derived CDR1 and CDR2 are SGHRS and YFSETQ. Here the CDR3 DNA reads TGCGCCAGCAGCACCAGACTAGCCGCATACGAGCAGTACTTC. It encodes CASSTRLAAYEQYF. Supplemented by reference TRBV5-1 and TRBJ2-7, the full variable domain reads KAGVTQTPRYLIKTRGQQVTLSCSPISGHRSVSWYQQTPGQGLQFLFEYFSETQRNKGNFPGRFSGRQFSNSRSEMNVSTLELGDSALYLCASSTRLAAYEQYFGPGTRLTVT.

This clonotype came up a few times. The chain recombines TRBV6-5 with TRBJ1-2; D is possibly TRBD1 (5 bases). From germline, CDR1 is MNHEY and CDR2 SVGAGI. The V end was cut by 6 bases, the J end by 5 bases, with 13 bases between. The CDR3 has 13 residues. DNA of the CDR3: TGTGCCAGCAGACGGGCAGGGCTGTATGGCTACACCTTC. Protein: CASRRAGLYGYTF.

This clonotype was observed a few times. In nucleotides, the CDR3 is TGCGCCAGCAGCTTAACCGCCCGTAACTATGGCTACACCTTC. It codes for CASSLTARNYGYTF. The rearrangement joins TRBV5-1 to TRBJ1-2; D is uncertain. The CDR3 length is 14 residues. From germline, CDR1 is SGHRS and CDR2 YFSETQ. The V gene lost 2 bases and the J gene lost 1 base, with 9 bases spanning the gap.

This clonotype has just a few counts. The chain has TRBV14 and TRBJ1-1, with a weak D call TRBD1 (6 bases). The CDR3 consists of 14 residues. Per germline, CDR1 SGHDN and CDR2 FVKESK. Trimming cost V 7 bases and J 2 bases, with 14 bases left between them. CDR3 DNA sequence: TGTGCCAGCACAAAGACAGGAATTAACACTGAAGCTTTCTTT. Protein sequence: CASTKTGINTEAFF.

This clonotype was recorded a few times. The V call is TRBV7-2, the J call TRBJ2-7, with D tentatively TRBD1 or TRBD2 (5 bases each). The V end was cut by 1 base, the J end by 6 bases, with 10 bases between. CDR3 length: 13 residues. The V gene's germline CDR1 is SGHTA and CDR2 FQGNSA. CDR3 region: CASSLVGGPEQYF. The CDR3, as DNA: TGTGCCAGCAGCTTAGTTGGGGGTCCCGAGCAGTACTTC.

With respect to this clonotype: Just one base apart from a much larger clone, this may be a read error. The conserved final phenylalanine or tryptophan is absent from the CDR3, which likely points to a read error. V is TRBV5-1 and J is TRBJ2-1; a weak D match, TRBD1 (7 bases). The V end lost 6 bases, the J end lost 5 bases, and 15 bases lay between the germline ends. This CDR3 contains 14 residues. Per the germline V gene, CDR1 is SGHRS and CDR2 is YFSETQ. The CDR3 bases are TGCGCCAGCACCACGCAGGGGGGAGACAATGAGCAGTTCTCC. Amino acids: CASTTQGGDNEQFS.

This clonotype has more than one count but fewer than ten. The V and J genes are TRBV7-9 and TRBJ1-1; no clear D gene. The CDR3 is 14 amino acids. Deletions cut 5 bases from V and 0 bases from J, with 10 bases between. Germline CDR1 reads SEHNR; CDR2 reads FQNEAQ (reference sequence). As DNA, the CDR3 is TGTGCCAGCAGCACCCAATTTTTGAACACTGAAGCTTTCTTT. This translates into CASSTQFLNTEAFF.

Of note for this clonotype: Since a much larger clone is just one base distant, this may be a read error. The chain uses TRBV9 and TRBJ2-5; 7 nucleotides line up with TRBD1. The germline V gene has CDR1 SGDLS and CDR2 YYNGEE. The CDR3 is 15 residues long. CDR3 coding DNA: TGTGCCAGCAGCGTCGGGACAGCCTACCAAGGGACCCAGTACTTC. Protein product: CASSVGTAYQGTQYF.

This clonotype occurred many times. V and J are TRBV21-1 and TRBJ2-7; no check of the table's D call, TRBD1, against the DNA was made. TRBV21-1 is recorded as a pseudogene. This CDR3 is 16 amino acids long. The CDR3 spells CASPATGGPLFYEQYF. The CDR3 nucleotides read TGTGCCAGCCCAGCGACAGGGGGTCCGTTATTTTACGAGCAGTACTTC.

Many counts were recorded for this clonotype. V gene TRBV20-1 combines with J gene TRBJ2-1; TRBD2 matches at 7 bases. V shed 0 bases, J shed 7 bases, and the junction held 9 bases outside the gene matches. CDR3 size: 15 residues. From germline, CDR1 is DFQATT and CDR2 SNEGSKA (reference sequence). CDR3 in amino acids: CSARDPRGGENEQFF. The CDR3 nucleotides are TGCAGTGCTAGAGATCCCCGTGGGGGGGAGAATGAGCAGTTCTTC.

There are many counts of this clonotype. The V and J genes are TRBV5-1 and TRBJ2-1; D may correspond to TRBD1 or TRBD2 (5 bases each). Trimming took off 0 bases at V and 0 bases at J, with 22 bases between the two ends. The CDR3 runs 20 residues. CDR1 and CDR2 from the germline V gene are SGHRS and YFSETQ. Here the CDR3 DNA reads TGCGCCAGCAGCTTGGCAATTCCGGGACGACTCGACCCCTCCTACAATGAGCAGTTCTTC. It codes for CASSLAIPGRLDPSYNEQFF.

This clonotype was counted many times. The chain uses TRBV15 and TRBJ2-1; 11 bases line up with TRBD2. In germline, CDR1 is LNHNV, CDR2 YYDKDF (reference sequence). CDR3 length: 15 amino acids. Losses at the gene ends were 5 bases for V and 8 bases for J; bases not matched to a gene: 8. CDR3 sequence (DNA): TGTGCCACCAGCCCTCTAGCGGGAGGTTACGATGAGCAGTTCTTC. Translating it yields CATSPLAGGYDEQFF.

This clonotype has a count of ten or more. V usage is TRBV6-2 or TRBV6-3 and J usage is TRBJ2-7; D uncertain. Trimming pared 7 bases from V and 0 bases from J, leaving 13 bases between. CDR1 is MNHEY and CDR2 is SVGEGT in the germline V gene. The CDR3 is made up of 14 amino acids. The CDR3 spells CASMRQDDSYEQYF. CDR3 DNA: TGTGCCAGCATGAGGCAGGACGACTCCTACGAGCAGTACTTC.

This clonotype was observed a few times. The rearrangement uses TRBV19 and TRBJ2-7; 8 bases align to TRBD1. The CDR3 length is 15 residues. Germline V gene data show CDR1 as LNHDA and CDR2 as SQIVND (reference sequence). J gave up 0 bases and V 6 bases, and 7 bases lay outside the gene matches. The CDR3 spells CASRGDRSVSYEQYF. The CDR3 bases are TGTGCCAGTAGAGGGGACAGGTCCGTCTCCTACGAGCAGTACTTC.

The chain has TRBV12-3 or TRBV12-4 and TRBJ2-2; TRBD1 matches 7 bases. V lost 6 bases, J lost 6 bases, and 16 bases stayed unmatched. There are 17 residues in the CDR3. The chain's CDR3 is CASRPKGARSSPGELFF. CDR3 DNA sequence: TGTGCCAGCAGACCAAAGGGGGCTAGGAGCTCCCCCGGGGAGCTGTTTTTT.

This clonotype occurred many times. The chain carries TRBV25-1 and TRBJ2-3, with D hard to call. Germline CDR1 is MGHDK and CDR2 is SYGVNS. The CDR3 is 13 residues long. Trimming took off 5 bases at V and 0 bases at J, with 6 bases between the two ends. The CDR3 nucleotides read TGTGCCAGCAGTCTAATTAGCACAGATACGCAGTATTTT. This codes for CASSLISTDTQYF.

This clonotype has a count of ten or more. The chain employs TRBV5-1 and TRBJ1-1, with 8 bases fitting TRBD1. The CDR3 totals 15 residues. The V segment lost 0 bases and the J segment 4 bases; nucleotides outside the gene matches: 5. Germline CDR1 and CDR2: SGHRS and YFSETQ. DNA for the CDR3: TGCGCCAGCAGCTTGGGAGGACAGGGAATCACTGAAGCTTTCTTT. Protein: CASSLGGQGITEAFF.

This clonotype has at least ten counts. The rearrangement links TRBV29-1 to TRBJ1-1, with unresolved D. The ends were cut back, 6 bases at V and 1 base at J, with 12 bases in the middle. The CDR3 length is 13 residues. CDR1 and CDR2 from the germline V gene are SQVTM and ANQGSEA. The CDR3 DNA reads TGCAGCGTCGAGGGTAGTCAGAACACTGAAGCTTTCTTT. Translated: CSVEGSQNTEAFF.